The present TCR beta chain was sequenced within a study of blood T cell repertoires in COVID-19. Study-wide context: Donors in the United States, Italy and Spain gave samples during acute or convalescent COVID-19. PBMCs, B-cell-depleted T cells, or T cells provided the cDNA or gDNA that made up the material.

The repertoire was sequenced with immunoSEQ multiplex PCR; TCRdb's copy has only in-frame clones and lacks some. The table lists some 38,000 clones, 85% of them singletons. The sequence came from a man aged 50-60 years with active COVID-19. The sample taken for sequencing was peripheral blood.

The CDR3 DNA sequence: TGTGCCAGCAGATGGACCGGGGGGCGCTTCAATGAGCAGTTCTTC. The encoded protein is CASRWTGGRFNEQFF. The chain has TRBV6-5 and TRBJ2-1, with a tentative D call TRBD2 (7 bases). The length of the CDR3 is 15 residues. V dropped 6 bases and J dropped 6 bases, with 18 bases sitting between them. Germline V gives CDR1 MNHEY, CDR2 SVGAGI.